This paragraph covers one T cell receptor (beta chain) sequence. Its specific antigen is unknown. The input lacks base qualities; no much larger clone sits a single base away. These data belong to a study of blood T cell repertoires in COVID-19 (dated by TCRdb to the early 2020s). In the study overall: Samples from collaborators originated in the United States, Italy and Spain and spanned both the acute and convalescent phases of COVID-19. The material from the prospective study consisted of cDNA or gDNA derived from T cells, B-cell-depleted T cells, or PBMCs. The dataset comprised deeply sampled blood TCRbeta repertoires from subjects exposed to, actively infected with, or recovered from COVID-19. The repertoires were released in a freely available public database meant as a resource for research on the immune response to SARS-CoV-2. Samples were obtained from the ongoing ImmuneRACE study (first 160 participants) and from some 1,300 subjects provided by 6 global collaborators. Where HLA class I and class II types were available, the types were taken from metadata supplied by the sample provider, not from assay-based typing. Sample metadata almost always included a de-identified subject ID, COVID-19 status, age in years and sex. The paper as a whole reports these results and caveats: The quantity of clinical and demographic metadata differed by source and by participant and was supplied without curation.

Participants in the prospective study were aged roughly 18 to 100 years, lived in about two dozen United States geographic areas, and enrolled through a virtual design. In the prospective study, cohorts were assigned on the basis of participant-reported clinical history obtained from a screening survey and a study questionnaire. Mobile phlebotomists in the prospective study collected whole blood, serum and a nasopharyngeal or oropharyngeal swab from every participant. Participants in the prospective study had the option to provide additional blood draws and questionnaires over a roughly 2-month period. Before DNA extraction, prospective study blood samples were shipped either frozen or at room temperature. V and J lose 4 bases and 0 bases, and a span of 8 bases separates them. Spanning cysteine to phenylalanine, the CDR3 consists of 14 amino acids. The entry retains the CDR3 DNA only, 42 bases that are in frame from base 1. The germline V gene (reference sequence) specifies SGHNT as CDR1 and YYREEE as CDR2.

TCRbeta CDR3 regions were amplified from genomic DNA using the immunoSEQ Assay, a bias-controlled multiplex PCR. Under the source paper's analysis protocol: The number of nucleated cells in each sample was estimated by amplification of reference gene primers within the assay. To quantify the absolute abundance of each unique TCRbeta CDR3 rearrangement, sequence reads were collapsed and filtered. For each sample, productive Simpson clonality was calculated as the square root of Simpson's diversity index over productive rearrangements. Not all clones reach the TCRdb copy of this immuneACCESS table, which keeps in-frame sequences only. Checked studies attribute under half of the gap to unresolved V genes and leave the rest unexplained. The V and J calls and clone size were taken over from that table, and D and trimming were inferred from the DNA. Present in this sample are fewer than 350,000 clones, approximately 91% of which were seen just once. The ten largest clonotypes hold 2.3% of the sample.

The chain was built from TRBV5-4 and TRBJ1-3, with TRBD1 as a weak D call on 5 bases. The specimen sequenced was PBMCs or T cells enriched from blood (not recorded which). This TCR derives from a woman in her 40s with acute COVID-19. The sequenced DNA: TGTGCCAGCAGCCCAGACAGCTCTGGAAACACCATATATTTT. It translates to CASSPDSSGNTIYF.